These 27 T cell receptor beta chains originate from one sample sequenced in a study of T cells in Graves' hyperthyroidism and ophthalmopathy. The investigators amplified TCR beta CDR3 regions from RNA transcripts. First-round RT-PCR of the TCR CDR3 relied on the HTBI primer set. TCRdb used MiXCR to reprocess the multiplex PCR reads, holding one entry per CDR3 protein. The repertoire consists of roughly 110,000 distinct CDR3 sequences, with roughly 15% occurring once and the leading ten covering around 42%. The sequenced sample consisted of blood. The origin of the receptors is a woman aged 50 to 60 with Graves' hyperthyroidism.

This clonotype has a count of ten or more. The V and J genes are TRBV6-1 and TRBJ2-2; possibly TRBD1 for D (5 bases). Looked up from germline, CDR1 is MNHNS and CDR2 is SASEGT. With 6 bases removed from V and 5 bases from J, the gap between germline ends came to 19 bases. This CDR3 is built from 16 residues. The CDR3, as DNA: TGTGCCAGCAGATCGACGACAGAGATAAAAACCGGGGAGCTGTTTTTT. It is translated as CASRSTTEIKTGELFF.

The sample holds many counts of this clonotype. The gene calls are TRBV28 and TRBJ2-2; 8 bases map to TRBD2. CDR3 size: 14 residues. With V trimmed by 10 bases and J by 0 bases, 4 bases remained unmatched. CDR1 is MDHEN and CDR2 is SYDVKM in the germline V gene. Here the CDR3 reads CATRGGANTGELFF. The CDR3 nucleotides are TGTGCCACCCGGGGGGGGGCGAACACCGGGGAGCTGTTTTTT.

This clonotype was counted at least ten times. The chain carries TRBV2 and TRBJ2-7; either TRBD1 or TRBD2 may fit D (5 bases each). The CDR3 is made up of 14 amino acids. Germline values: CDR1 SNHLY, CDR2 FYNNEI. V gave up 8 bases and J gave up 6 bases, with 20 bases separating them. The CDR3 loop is CASYTPGPSGEQYF. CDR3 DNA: TGTGCCAGCTATACACCGGGACCCTCGGGCGAGCAGTACTTC.

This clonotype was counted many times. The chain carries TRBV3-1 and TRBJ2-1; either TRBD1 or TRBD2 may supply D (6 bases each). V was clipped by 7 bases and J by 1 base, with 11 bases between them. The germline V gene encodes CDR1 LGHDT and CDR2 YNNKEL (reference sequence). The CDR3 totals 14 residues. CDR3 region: CASKGGSSYNEQFF. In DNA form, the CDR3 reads TGTGCCAGCAAGGGGGGCTCGTCCTACAATGAGCAGTTCTTC.

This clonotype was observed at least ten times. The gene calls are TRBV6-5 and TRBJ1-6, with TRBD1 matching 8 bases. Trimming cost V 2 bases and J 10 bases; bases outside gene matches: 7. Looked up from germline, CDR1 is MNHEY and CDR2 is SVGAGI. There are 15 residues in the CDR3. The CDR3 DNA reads TGTGCCAGCAGTTACACGACAGGGGAAGACTCACCCCTCCACTTT. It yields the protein CASSYTTGEDSPLHF.

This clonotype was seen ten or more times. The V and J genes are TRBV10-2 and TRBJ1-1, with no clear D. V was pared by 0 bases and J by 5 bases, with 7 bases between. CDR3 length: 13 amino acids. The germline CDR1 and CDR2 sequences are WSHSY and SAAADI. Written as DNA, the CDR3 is TGCGCCAGCAGTGAGTCGAGCGGAACTGAAGCTTTCTTT. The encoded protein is CASSESSGTEAFF.

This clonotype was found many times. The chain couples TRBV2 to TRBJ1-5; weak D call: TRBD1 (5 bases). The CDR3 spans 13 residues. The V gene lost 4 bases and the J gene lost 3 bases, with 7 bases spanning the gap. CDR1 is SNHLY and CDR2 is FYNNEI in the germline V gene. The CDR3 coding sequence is TGTGCCAGCAGTGGGACATCCAATCAGCCCCAGCATTTT. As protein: CASSGTSNQPQHF. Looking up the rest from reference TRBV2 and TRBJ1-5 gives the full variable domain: EPEVTQTPSHQVTQMGQEVILRCVPISNHLYFYWYRQILGQKVEFLVSFYNNEISEKSEIFDDQFSVERPDGSNFTLKIRSTKLEDSAMYFCASSGTSNQPQHFGDGTRLSIL.

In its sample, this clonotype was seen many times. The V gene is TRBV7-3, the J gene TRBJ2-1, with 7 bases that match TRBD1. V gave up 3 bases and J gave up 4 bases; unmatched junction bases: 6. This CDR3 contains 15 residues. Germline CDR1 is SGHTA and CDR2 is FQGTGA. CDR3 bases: TGTGCCAGCAGCTTCGAGACAGGGCCATACAATGAGCAGTTCTTC. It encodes CASSFETGPYNEQFF.

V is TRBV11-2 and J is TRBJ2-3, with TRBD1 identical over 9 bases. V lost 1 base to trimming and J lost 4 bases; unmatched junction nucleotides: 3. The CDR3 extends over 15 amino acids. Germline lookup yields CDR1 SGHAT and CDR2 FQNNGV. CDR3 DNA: TGTGCCAGCAGCTTAGGCAACAGGGGGCCAGATACGCAGTATTTT. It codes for CASSLGNRGPDTQYF.

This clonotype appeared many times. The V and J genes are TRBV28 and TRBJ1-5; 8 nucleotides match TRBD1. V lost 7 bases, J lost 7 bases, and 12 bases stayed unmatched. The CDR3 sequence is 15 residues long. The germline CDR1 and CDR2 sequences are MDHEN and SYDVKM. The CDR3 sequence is CASTSGQGYLQPQHF. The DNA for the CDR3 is TGTGCCAGCACTTCTGGACAGGGATATCTCCAGCCCCAGCATTTT.

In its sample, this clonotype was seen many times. The CDR3 sequence: CASRGAGEGPSLHF. The CDR3 DNA follows: TGTGCCAGCAGGGGGGCAGGCGAAGGTCCATCGCTCCACTTT. V gene TRBV12-3 or TRBV12-4 combines with J gene TRBJ1-6, with a possible D match to TRBD1 (6 bases). V shed 6 bases and J shed 16 bases, with 22 bases lying between them. The CDR3 sequence is 14 residues long.

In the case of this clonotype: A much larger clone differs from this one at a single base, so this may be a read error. The CDR3 DNA sequence: TGTGCCGGCAGCCCCCGGGACAGGGATTCACCCCTCCACTTT. Its protein product is CAGSPRDRDSPLHF. This chain joins TRBV13 and TRBJ1-6; 9 positions match TRBD1. From germline, CDR1 is PRHDT and CDR2 FYEKMQ (reference sequence). The CDR3 is 14 amino acids.

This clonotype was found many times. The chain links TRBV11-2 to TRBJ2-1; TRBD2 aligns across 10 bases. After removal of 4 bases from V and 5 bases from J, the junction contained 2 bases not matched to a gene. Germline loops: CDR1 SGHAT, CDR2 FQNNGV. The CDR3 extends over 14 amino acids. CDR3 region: CASSSGLANNEQFF. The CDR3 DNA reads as TGTGCCAGCAGCTCGGGACTAGCGAACAATGAGCAGTTCTTC.

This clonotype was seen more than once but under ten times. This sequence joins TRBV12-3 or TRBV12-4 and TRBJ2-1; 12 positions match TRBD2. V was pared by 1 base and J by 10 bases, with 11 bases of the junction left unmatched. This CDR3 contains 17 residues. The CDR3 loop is CASSLGTSGTPPREQFF. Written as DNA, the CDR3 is TGTGCCAGCAGTTTAGGGACTAGCGGGACCCCTCCTAGGGAGCAGTTCTTC.

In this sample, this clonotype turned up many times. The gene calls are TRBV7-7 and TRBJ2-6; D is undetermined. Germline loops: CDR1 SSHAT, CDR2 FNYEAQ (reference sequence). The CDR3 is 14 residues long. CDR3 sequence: CASSRGSGANVLTF. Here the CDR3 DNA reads TGTGCTAGCTCACGCGGCTCTGGGGCCAACGTCCTGACTTTC.

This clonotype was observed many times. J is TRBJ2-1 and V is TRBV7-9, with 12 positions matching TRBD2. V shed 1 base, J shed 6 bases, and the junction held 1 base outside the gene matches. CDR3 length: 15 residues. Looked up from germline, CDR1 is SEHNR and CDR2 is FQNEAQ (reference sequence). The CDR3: CASSLVLAGGNEQFF. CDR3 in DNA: TGTGCCAGCAGCTTAGTACTAGCGGGAGGCAATGAGCAGTTCTTC.

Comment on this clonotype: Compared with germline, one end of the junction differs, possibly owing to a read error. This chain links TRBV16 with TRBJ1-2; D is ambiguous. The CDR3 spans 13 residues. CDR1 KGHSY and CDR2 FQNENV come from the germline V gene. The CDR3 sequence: CASSQRTEYGHTF. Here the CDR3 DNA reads TGTGCCAGCAGCCAACGCACAGAGTATGGCCACACCTTC.

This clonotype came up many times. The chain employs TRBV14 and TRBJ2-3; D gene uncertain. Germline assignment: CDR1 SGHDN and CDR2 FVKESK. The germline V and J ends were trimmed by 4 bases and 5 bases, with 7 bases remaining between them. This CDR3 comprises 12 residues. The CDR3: CASSREGDTQYF. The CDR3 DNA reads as TGTGCCAGCAGCCGGGAAGGAGATACGCAGTATTTT.

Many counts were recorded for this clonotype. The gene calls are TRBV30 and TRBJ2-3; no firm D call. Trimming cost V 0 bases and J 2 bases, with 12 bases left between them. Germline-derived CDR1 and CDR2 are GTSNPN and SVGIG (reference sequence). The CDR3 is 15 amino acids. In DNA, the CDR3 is TGTGCCTGGAGTGTAGGTCAGGTGTCCACAGATACGCAGTATTTT. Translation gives CAWSVGQVSTDTQYF.

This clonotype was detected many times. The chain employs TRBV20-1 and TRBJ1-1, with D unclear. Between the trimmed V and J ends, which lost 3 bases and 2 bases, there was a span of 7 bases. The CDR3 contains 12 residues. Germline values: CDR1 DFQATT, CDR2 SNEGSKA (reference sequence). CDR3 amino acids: CSARNPNTEAFF. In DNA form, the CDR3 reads TGCAGTGCTAGGAACCCTAACACTGAAGCTTTCTTT.

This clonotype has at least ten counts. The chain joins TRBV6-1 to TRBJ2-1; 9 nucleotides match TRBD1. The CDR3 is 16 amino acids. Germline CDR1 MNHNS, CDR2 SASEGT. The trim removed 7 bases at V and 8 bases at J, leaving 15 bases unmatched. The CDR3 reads CASNRDRVFLGYEQFF. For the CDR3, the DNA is TGTGCCAGCAACAGGGACAGGGTTTTCCTTGGCTATGAGCAGTTCTTC.

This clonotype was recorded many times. The CDR3 spells CASSETESGANVLTF. For the CDR3, the DNA is TGTGCCAGCAGTGAAACAGAATCTGGGGCCAACGTCCTGACTTTC. V gene TRBV2 combines with J gene TRBJ2-6; no reliable D call. This CDR3 region has 15 residues. Germline V lookup: CDR1 SNHLY, CDR2 FYNNEI. Deletions cut 2 bases from V and 1 base from J, with 6 bases between.

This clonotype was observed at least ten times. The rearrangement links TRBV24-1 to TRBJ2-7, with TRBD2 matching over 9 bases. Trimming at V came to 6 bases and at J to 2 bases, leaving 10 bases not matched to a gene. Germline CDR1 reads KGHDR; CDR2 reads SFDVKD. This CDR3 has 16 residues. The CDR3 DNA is TGTGCCACCAGTCCTCTAGCGGGGCACTACCCCTACGAGCAGTACGTC. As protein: CATSPLAGHYPYEQYV.

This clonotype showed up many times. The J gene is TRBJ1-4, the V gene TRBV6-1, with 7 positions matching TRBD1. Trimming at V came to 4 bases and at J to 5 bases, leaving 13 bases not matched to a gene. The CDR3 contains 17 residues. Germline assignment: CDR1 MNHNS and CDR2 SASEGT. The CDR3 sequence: CASSAPGQTRSNEKLFF. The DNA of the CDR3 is TGTGCCAGCAGTGCCCCGGGACAGACCCGTTCGAATGAAAAACTGTTTTTT.

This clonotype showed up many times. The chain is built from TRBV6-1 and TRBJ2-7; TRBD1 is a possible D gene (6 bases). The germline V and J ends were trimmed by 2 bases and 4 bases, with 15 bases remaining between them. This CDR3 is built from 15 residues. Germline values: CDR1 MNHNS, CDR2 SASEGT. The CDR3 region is CASSERMTGGYEQYV. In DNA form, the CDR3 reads TGTGCCAGCAGTGAAAGAATGACAGGCGGGTACGAGCAGTACGTC.

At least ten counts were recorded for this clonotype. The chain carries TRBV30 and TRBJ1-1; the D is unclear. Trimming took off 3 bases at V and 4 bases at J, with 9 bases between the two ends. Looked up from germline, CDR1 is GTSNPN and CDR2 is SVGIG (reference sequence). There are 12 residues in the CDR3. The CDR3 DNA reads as TGTGCCTGGAGGCGGGTAACCACTGAAGCTTTCTTT. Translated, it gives CAWRRVTTEAFF.

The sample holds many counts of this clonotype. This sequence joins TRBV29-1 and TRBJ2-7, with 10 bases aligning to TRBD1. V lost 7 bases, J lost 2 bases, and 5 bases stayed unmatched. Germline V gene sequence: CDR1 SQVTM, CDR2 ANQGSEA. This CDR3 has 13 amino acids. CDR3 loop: CSARQGATYEQYF. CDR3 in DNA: TGCAGCGCCAGACAGGGGGCTACCTACGAGCAGTACTTC.